The rows below give T cell receptor beta chains drawn from one sample of a study of Ad26.COV2.S vaccination and SARS-CoV-2 variants. Profiled with immunoSEQ multiplex PCR; TCRdb holds only in-frame clones, not every one. The sample includes roughly 460,000 clones, about nine tenths of them seen just once. The starting material was peripheral blood, obtained in a trial of Ad26.COV2.S vaccine versus placebo. The receptors were sampled from a person between 18 and 65 years old who received the Ad26.COV2.S COVID-19 vaccine or a placebo. Each CDR3 is given with its conserved first and last residue. Fields, in order: J gene, clone size, V gene, D gene, CDR3 protein, CDR3 DNA. A D gene is named only where the DNA matches it firmly. Size is omitted from some rows. Given values are once, few, many or a class for expanded clones.

>TRBJ2-3|.|TRBV7-2|TRBD2
CASSLGAGSGGPPVTQYF
TGTGCCAGCAGCTTAGGGGCGGGTAGCGGGGGGCCCCCGGTTACGCAGTATTTT
>TRBJ2-2|.|TRBV7-2|.
CASSPPANTGELFF
TGTGCCAGCAGCCCGCCGGCGAACACCGGGGAGCTGTTTTTT
>TRBJ1-2|.|TRBV5-1|TRBD1
CASSSSPGQGSGGYTF
TGCGCCAGCAGCTCCTCCCCGGGACAGGGGTCGGGAGGCTACACCTTC
>TRBJ2-4|.|TRBV4-2|TRBD2
CASSPMGTTGLGNIQYF
TGTGCCAGCAGCCCCATGGGGACCACGGGACTAGGAAACATTCAGTACTTC
>TRBJ2-1|.|TRBV5-1|TRBD2
CASSLAGTSLEQFF
TGCGCCAGCAGCTTGGCTGGGACTAGCCTTGAGCAGTTCTTC
>TRBJ1-3|.|TRBV14|.
CASSQDGISGNTIYF
TGTGCCAGCAGCCAAGATGGCATCTCTGGAAACACCATATATTTT
>TRBJ2-3|.|TRBV4-2|TRBD2
CASSQGGLEVGDTQYF
TGTGCCAGCAGCCAAGGTGGACTAGAAGTCGGGGATACGCAGTATTTT
>TRBJ1-1|.|TRBV27|.
CASSFPGSEAFF
TGTGCCAGCAGTTTCCCCGGGTCTGAAGCTTTCTTT
>TRBJ2-3|.|TRBV7-2|TRBD2
CASSLAWRGNSDTQYF
TGTGCCAGCAGCTTAGCTTGGCGGGGGAATTCAGATACGCAGTATTTT
>TRBJ2-1|.|TRBV7-2|TRBD2
CASSFASGGGQFF
TGTGCCAGCAGCTTTGCGTCGGGAGGAGGGCAGTTCTTC
>TRBJ2-7|.|TRBV28|.
CASSLPGHIYEQYF
TGTGCCAGCAGTCTACCGGGACACATCTACGAGCAGTACTTC
>TRBJ2-3|.|TRBV15|TRBD1
CATSRQGQGTDTQYF
TGTGCCACCAGCAGACAAGGACAGGGCACAGATACGCAGTATTTT
>TRBJ1-5|.|TRBV6-5|.
CASSYSGGEQPQHF
TGTGCCAGCAGTTACTCGGGAGGGGAGCAGCCCCAGCATTTT
>TRBJ1-4|.|TRBV28|.
CASSWGREKLFF
TGTGCCAGCAGCTGGGGGCGGGAAAAACTGTTTTTT
>TRBJ1-2|.|TRBV4-2|.
CASRHPGDSYGYTF
TGTGCCAGCAGGCATCCCGGGGATTCCTATGGCTACACCTTC
>TRBJ2-1|.|TRBV5-6|.
CASSFLSRDFSSNEQFF
TGTGCCAGCAGCTTTTTGTCTCGGGACTTTTCAAGTAATGAGCAGTTCTTC
>TRBJ1-1|few|TRBV7-9|.
CASIRQREAFF
TGTGCCAGCATACGACAGCGTGAAGCTTTCTTT
>TRBJ2-7|.|TRBV11-2|TRBD2
CASSLDALKGLAGDDYEQYF
TGTGCCAGCAGCTTAGATGCCCTTAAGGGACTAGCGGGAGATGACTACGAGCAGTACTTC
>TRBJ1-2|.|TRBV6-5|.
CASSYHGAGYTF
TGTGCCAGCAGTTACCATGGGGCCGGCTACACCTTC
>TRBJ2-1|once|TRBV19|.
CASTSGFRNNEQFF
TGTGCCAGTACCTCCGGGTTTCGGAACAATGAGCAGTTCTTC
>TRBJ1-1|.|TRBV20-1|TRBD1
CSQTGDTEAFF
TGCAGCCAGACAGGGGACACTGAAGCTTTCTTT
>TRBJ2-7|.|TRBV2|.
CASSGNYEQYF
TGTGCCAGCAGTGGGAACTACGAGCAGTACTTC
>TRBJ2-7|.|TRBV19|.
CASSVHSRIYEQYF
TGTGCCAGTAGTGTCCACAGCAGAATCTACGAGCAGTACTTC
>TRBJ2-1|.|TRBV6-5|TRBD2
CASSYGSAGAYNEQFF
TGTGCCAGCAGTTACGGGTCTGCGGGGGCCTACAATGAGCAGTTCTTC
>TRBJ1-4|.|TRBV7-9|TRBD1
CASSLKGAPNEKLFF
TGTGCCAGCAGCTTAAAGGGGGCGCCCAATGAAAAACTGTTTTTT
>TRBJ2-2|.|TRBV5-1|.
CASSLVGRGDTGELFF
TGCGCCAGCAGCTTGGTGGGTAGGGGAGACACCGGGGAGCTGTTTTTT
>TRBJ2-3|once|TRBV5-8|.
CASRGNTDTQYF
TGTGCCAGCAGGGGGAACACAGATACGCAGTATTTT
>TRBJ2-7|.|TRBV10-3|TRBD1
CAISARDRESYEQYF
TGTGCCATCAGTGCAAGGGACAGGGAGTCCTACGAGCAGTACTTC
>TRBJ1-2|.|TRBV3-1/TRBV3-2|TRBD1
CASSQDSGGYGYTF
TGTGCCAGCAGCCAAGACTCAGGGGGCTATGGCTACACCTTC
>TRBJ2-4|.|TRBV5-5|.
CASSLWGVKNIQYF
TGTGCCAGCAGCTTGTGGGGGGTCAAAAACATTCAGTACTTC
>TRBJ1-4|.|TRBV6-2/TRBV6-3|.
CASSYPTGYPNEKLFF
TGTGCCAGCAGTTACCCAACTGGATACCCGAATGAAAAACTGTTTTTT
>TRBJ2-1|.|TRBV27|.
CASSLAGAYNEQFF
TGTGCCAGCAGTTTGGCGGGCGCCTACAATGAGCAGTTCTTC
>TRBJ2-2|.|TRBV7-9|.
CASRSDVNTGELFF
TGTGCCAGCAGATCGGACGTGAACACCGGGGAGCTGTTTTTT
>TRBJ1-6|.|TRBV7-9|.
CASSLASGNNSPLHF
TGTGCCAGCAGCTTAGCGTCGGGGAATAATTCACCCCTCCACTTT
>TRBJ1-6|.|TRBV2|.
CASNGWTARVDSPLHF
TGTGCCAGCAATGGGTGGACGGCGCGCGTGGATTCACCCCTCCACTTT
>TRBJ2-7|.|TRBV6-5|.
CASRPLPGPYYEQYF
TGTGCCAGCAGACCCCTACCGGGACCATACTACGAGCAGTACTTC
>TRBJ2-7|.|TRBV19|.
CASSNFGRPYEQYF
TGTGCCAGTAGTAACTTTGGCCGGCCCTACGAGCAGTACTTC
>TRBJ1-5|few|TRBV7-9|.
CASSLEYQPQHF
TGTGCCAGCAGCTTAGAGTACCAGCCCCAGCATTTT
>TRBJ2-2|.|TRBV10-1|.
CASQQGGTGELFF
TGCGCCAGCCAACAGGGGGGGACCGGGGAGCTGTTTTTT
>TRBJ1-2|.|TRBV3-1/TRBV3-2|.
CASSPPGGVGYGYTF
TGTGCCAGCAGCCCTCCTGGGGGGGTAGGGTATGGCTACACCTTC
>TRBJ1-2|.|TRBV3-1/TRBV3-2|.
CASSHGLSNYGYTF
TGTGCCAGCAGCCATGGGTTAAGCAACTATGGCTACACCTTC
>TRBJ2-5|.|TRBV6-5|.
CASSYYGSITSKTQYF
TGTGCCAGCAGTTACTACGGGAGTATCACTTCGAAGACCCAGTACTTC
>TRBJ2-1|.|TRBV5-5|TRBD1
CASSLGDRGPYNEQFF
TGTGCCAGCAGCTTGGGGGACAGGGGACCCTACAATGAGCAGTTCTTC
>TRBJ1-6|few|TRBV7-9|.
CASSQLPGRLSSYNSPLHF
TGTGCCAGCAGCCAGCTGCCGGGACGCCTGAGCTCCTATAATTCACCCCTCCACTTT
>TRBJ1-5|.|TRBV19|TRBD1
CASRGEKNQPQHF
TGTGCCAGCAGGGGGGAGAAAAATCAGCCCCAGCATTTT
>TRBJ1-2|.|TRBV19|TRBD1
CASSSDRVNYGYTF
TGTGCCAGTAGTTCCGACAGGGTTAACTATGGCTACACCTTC
>TRBJ1-5|few|TRBV19|.
CASSIKSGNQPQHF
TGTGCCAGTAGTATTAAGAGTGGCAATCAGCCCCAGCATTTT
>TRBJ1-5|.|TRBV28|.
CASSPVGTLNQPQHF
TGTGCCAGCAGCCCTGTGGGTACTTTAAATCAGCCCCAGCATTTT
>TRBJ1-4|.|TRBV9|TRBD1
CASSAGQGLFF
TGTGCCAGCAGCGCCGGACAGGGACTGTTTTTT